Following are 21 T cell receptor beta chains from one sample sequenced in a study of blood T cell repertoires in COVID-19 (dated by TCRdb to the early 2020s). Receptor amplification or capture employed the immunoSEQ multiplex PCR assay. Not all clones reach the TCRdb copy of this immuneACCESS table, which keeps in-frame sequences only. Checked studies attribute under half of the gap to unresolved V genes and leave the rest unexplained. In this sample the table shows approximately 250,000 clones, 75% to 90% of which occur a single time. The top ten constitute approximately 4% of the sample. Sequenced sample: PBMCs or T cells enriched from blood (not recorded which). The receptor source for this set is a woman between 25 and 40 years old with acute COVID-19.

The V gene is TRBV27, the J gene TRBJ2-1; D is perhaps TRBD1 (6 bases). The CDR3 consists of 15 residues. Looked up from germline, CDR1 is MNHEY and CDR2 is SMNVEV (reference sequence). V lost 5 bases, J lost 2 bases, and 13 bases lay in between. For the CDR3, the DNA is TGTGCCAGCAGTAGCACAGGGTACCCCTACAATGAGCAGTTCTTC. As protein: CASSSTGYPYNEQFF.

The chain recombines TRBV9 with TRBJ2-2; tentatively, D is TRBD2 (7 bases). There are 16 residues in the CDR3. Per germline, CDR1 SGDLS and CDR2 YYNGEE. V was cut by 0 bases and J by 7 bases, with 16 bases left in between. DNA for the CDR3: TGTGCCAGCAGCGTAGTGGGGGGGCTCTTCTTCGGGGAGCTGTTTTTT. This encodes CASSVVGGLFFGELFF.

The genes are TRBV18 and TRBJ2-5, with 16 bases fitting TRBD2. Trimming cost V 3 bases and J 5 bases; bases outside gene matches: 15. CDR1 and CDR2 (germline): KGHSH, LQKENI. CDR3 length equals 20 residues. The CDR3 bases are TGTGCCAGCTCACCGGCGACGGAAGGGACTAGCGGGAGGGCGTGGGAGACCCAGTACTTC. Its translation is CASSPATEGTSGRAWETQYF.

The chain combines TRBV5-4 with TRBJ2-2; 13 bases agree with TRBD2. V gave up 0 bases and J gave up 6 bases; unmatched junction bases: 2. The germline CDR1 and CDR2 sequences are SGHNT and YYREEE (reference sequence). The CDR3 has 16 residues. CDR3 nucleotide sequence: TGTGCCAGCAGCTTGGAGGGACTAGCGGGATCCGGGGAGCTGTTTTTT. This encodes CASSLEGLAGSGELFF.

The genes are TRBV4-3 and TRBJ2-7; 9 bases align to TRBD2. Losses at the gene ends were 0 bases for V and 1 base for J; bases not matched to a gene: 4. This CDR3 contains 16 residues. Germline V gene data show CDR1 as LGHNA and CDR2 as YSLEER. CDR3 bases: TGCGCCAGCAGCCAAGATAGTAGCGGGAGTTCCTACGAGCAGTACTTC. This codes for CASSQDSSGSSYEQYF.

The chain employs TRBV28 and TRBJ2-3, with D uncertain. The CDR3 sequence is 12 residues long. The germline CDR1 and CDR2 sequences are MDHEN and SYDVKM. V lost 8 bases to trimming and J lost 6 bases, with 12 bases between them. The CDR3 loop reads CASASVRDTQYF. The CDR3 region has the DNA TGTGCCAGCGCCTCGGTCCGCGATACGCAGTATTTT.

This chain links TRBV6-5 with TRBJ2-1; no reliable D call. V shed 2 bases and J shed 5 bases, with 7 bases lying between them. Germline CDR1 reads MNHEY; CDR2 reads SVGAGI. The CDR3 loop spans 13 amino acids. As DNA, the CDR3 is TGTGCCAGCAGTTACATCCAAAACAATGAGCAGTTCTTC. Its translation is CASSYIQNNEQFF.

This sequence joins TRBV11-2 and TRBJ2-7; possibly TRBD1 for D (7 bases). The CDR3 is 16 residues long. V was shortened by 5 bases and J by 3 bases, with 20 bases between the two germline ends. CDR1 is SGHAT and CDR2 is FQNNGV in the germline V gene. CDR3 DNA sequence: TGTGCCAGCAGCGCTCAGGGGGGTCGAGGTAACTACGAGCAGTACTTC. It yields the protein CASSAQGGRGNYEQYF.

The V and J genes are TRBV4-3 and TRBJ2-1; D is undetermined. This CDR3 contains 13 residues. Trimming shortened V by 4 bases and J by 16 bases, and 20 bases separated the two germline ends. Germline CDR1 reads LGHNA; CDR2 reads YSLEER. In DNA, the CDR3 is TGCGCCAGCAGCCCACAACTTGTCCGTGAGCGTTTCTTC. Amino acid sequence: CASSPQLVRERFF.

The chain has TRBV28 and TRBJ2-7, with 7 nucleotides matching TRBD1. V lost 6 bases to trimming and J lost 2 bases; unmatched junction nucleotides: 10. The CDR3 is made up of 15 amino acids. In germline, CDR1 is MDHEN, CDR2 SYDVKM. The CDR3 loop is CASRPGQERTYEQYF. In nucleotides, the CDR3 is TGTGCCAGCAGACCAGGACAGGAACGTACCTACGAGCAGTACTTC.

The chain carries TRBV19 and TRBJ2-2; D is possibly TRBD2 (7 bases). CDR3 length: 13 amino acids. Deletions cut 7 bases from V and 6 bases from J, with 12 bases between. The V gene's germline CDR1 is LNHDA and CDR2 SQIVND (reference sequence). CDR3: CASTRGGSGELFF. CDR3 DNA sequence: TGTGCCAGTACCCGCGGGGGCTCCGGGGAGCTGTTTTTT.

The rearrangement joins TRBV2 to TRBJ2-3; 14 bases align to TRBD2. The CDR3 is 17 amino acids. Germline assignment: CDR1 SNHLY and CDR2 FYNNEI. V dropped 3 bases and J dropped 2; count of bases not matched to a gene: 4. The CDR3 sequence is CASSDATSGRATDTQYF. The CDR3 coding sequence is TGTGCCAGCAGTGATGCGACTAGCGGGAGGGCCACAGATACGCAGTATTTT.

This clone has just one count. The CDR3 DNA is TGTGCCAGCAGTTTGACAGCCAATAGCAATCAGCCCCAGCATTTT. Protein: CASSLTANSNQPQHF. The chain links TRBV28 to TRBJ1-5; a weak D match, TRBD1 (5 bases). This CDR3 contains 15 residues. Germline-derived CDR1 and CDR2 are MDHEN and SYDVKM. With 3 bases removed from V and 0 bases from J, the gap between germline ends came to 9 bases.

This rearrangement joins TRBV4-3 to TRBJ2-2; 12 bases map to TRBD1. This CDR3 contains 16 residues. Germline V gene data show CDR1 as LGHNA and CDR2 as YSLEER. V trimming: 3 bases; J trimming: 3 bases; junction bases outside the gene matches: 2. The CDR3 region is CASSQGTGGDTGELFF. DNA for the CDR3: TGCGCCAGCAGCCAGGGGACAGGGGGCGACACCGGGGAGCTGTTTTTT.

The gene calls are TRBV12-3 or TRBV12-4 and TRBJ2-2, with D perhaps matching TRBD1 (5 bases). V was clipped by 2 bases and J by 7 bases, with 8 bases between them. The CDR3 length is 13 residues. The CDR3 here is CASSLTQGGELFF. The CDR3 DNA is TGTGCCAGCAGTTTAACCCAGGGCGGGGAGCTGTTTTTT.

The chain uses TRBV10-3 and TRBJ2-7; 8 bases match TRBD1. With V trimmed by 3 bases and J by 1 base, 2 bases remained unmatched. Germline assignment: CDR1 ENHRY and CDR2 SYGVKD. The CDR3 spans 14 residues. CDR3 protein: CAISDTGGSYEQYF. CDR3 nucleotide sequence: TGTGCCATCAGTGATACAGGGGGTTCCTACGAGCAGTACTTC.

The genes are TRBV10-3 and TRBJ1-6; tentative D call: TRBD1 (5 bases). Trimming left V 0 bases short and J 7 bases short, with 13 bases between. The CDR3 is 16 amino acids. Per the germline V gene, CDR1 is ENHRY and CDR2 is SYGVKD. The DNA for the CDR3 is TGTGCCATCAGTGAGTCAGGGGAAATAGTGAATTCACCCCTCCACTTT. This codes for CAISESGEIVNSPLHF.

V usage is TRBV27 and J usage is TRBJ2-7, with D tentatively TRBD1 (6 bases). The CDR3 is 14 residues long. CDR1 and CDR2 from the germline V gene are MNHEY and SMNVEV (reference sequence). Trimming took 6 bases from V and 7 from J, leaving 19 bases between them. CDR3 nucleotide sequence: TGTGCCAGCAGGTCACAGGGTGGGTTAGAAGAGCAGTACTTC. This encodes CASRSQGGLEEQYF.

V is TRBV3-1 (or the pseudogene TRBV3-2) and J is TRBJ1-1; D not certain. The germline V gene encodes CDR1 LGHDT and CDR2 YNNKEL (reference sequence). This CDR3 spans 13 amino acids. Trimming took 0 bases from V and 5 from J, leaving 7 bases between them. CDR3 sequence reads: CASSQDMATEAFF. The CDR3 nucleotides read TGTGCCAGCAGCCAAGATATGGCAACTGAAGCTTTCTTT.

This chain links TRBV9 with TRBJ2-7; D remains unclear. Germline V gene lookup returns CDR1 SGDLS and CDR2 YYNGEE. There are 16 residues in the CDR3. V gave up 4 bases and J gave up 2 bases, with 19 bases separating them. CDR3 loop: CASSTRTDSFTYEQYF. DNA of the CDR3: TGTGCCAGCAGCACGAGAACAGATTCCTTTACCTACGAGCAGTACTTC.

V and J are TRBV3-1 (or the pseudogene TRBV3-2) and TRBJ2-1; possibly TRBD2 for D (6 bases). The CDR3 is 17 residues long. CDR1 and CDR2 (germline): LGHDT, YNNKEL (reference sequence). Deletions cut 0 bases from V and 7 bases from J, with 19 bases between. The CDR3 sequence is CASSQDLVSGIVNEQFF. DNA of the CDR3: TGTGCCAGCAGCCAAGATCTTGTTAGCGGCATTGTTAATGAGCAGTTCTTC.